This T cell receptor beta chain is from a study of Ad26.COV2.S vaccination and SARS-CoV-2 variants. Study background: Dosing was one shot or two shots 56 days apart.

Whole-study results and caveats: Vaccine and placebo recipients had similar non-spike TCR breadth.

Indicated treatment: about 20 received Ad26.COV2.S at low or high dose, single or two shots; about 5 received placebo; per-sample allocation not given. After the first vaccine or placebo injection, samples were drawn on day 63. An Ad26 vector expressing Wuhan-strain SARS-CoV-2 spike served as the vaccine. A remark on this clone: Its cognate antigen is unknown.

Generated by immunoSEQ multiplex PCR, the TCRdb table keeps only in-frame clones and is missing some. This table has about 350,000 clones, 75% to 90% appearing once. Looked up from germline, CDR1 is SGHRS and CDR2 is YFSETQ. With 0 bases clipped from V and 8 bases from J, the junction kept 11 bases outside the gene matches. The CDR3 loop spans 16 amino acids. This clonotype was obtained from a person aged 18-60 years who received the Ad26.COV2.S COVID-19 vaccine or a placebo. The chain is built from TRBV5-1 and TRBJ2-1; 7 positions agree with TRBD2. The specimen comprised peripheral blood, sampled in a trial of Ad26.COV2.S vaccine versus placebo. CDR3 nucleotide sequence: TGCGCCAGCAGCTTGGGCGGGAGTTTGGGTATTCATGAGCAGTTCTTC. Translated, it gives CASSLGGSLGIHEQFF.